This passage covers 2 T cell receptor beta chains from one sample sequenced in a study of T cells in Graves' hyperthyroidism and ophthalmopathy. The investigators amplified TCR beta CDR3 regions from RNA transcripts. A set of HTBI primers served as the primers for a first-round RT-PCR of the TCR CDR3. From the multiplex PCR reads, TCRdb called clonotypes with MiXCR, one entry per CDR3 protein. Among fewer than 600,000 distinct CDR3 sequences listed, 13% to 15% were seen once. Input material: blood. The receptors originated from a woman aged 18-29 years with Graves' hyperthyroidism.

This clonotype was observed many times. The J gene is TRBJ2-7, the V gene TRBV18; perhaps TRBD2 as D (6 bases). Germline lookup yields CDR1 KGHSH and CDR2 LQKENI. The CDR3 contains 12 residues. With 1 base removed from V and 5 bases from J, the gap between germline ends came to 6 bases. The CDR3 sequence: CASSPRGDEQYF. The CDR3 region has the DNA TGTGCCAGCTCACCACGGGGGGACGAGCAGTACTTC.

This clonotype was seen a few times. The V call is TRBV6-5, the J call TRBJ2-1; D gene ambiguous. V was shortened by 2 bases and J by 8 bases, with 7 bases between the two germline ends. Germline values: CDR1 MNHEY, CDR2 SVGAGI. The length of the CDR3 is 12 residues. The CDR3 loop reads CASSYGSDEQFF. The CDR3 region has the DNA TGTGCCAGCAGTTACGGGTCGGATGAGCAGTTCTTC.